These T cell receptor beta chains were read from a single sample in a study of T cell repertoires in aging, cancer and after chemotherapy. Each CDR3 protein is one row after TCRdb ran MiXCR on the multiplex PCR reads. The top ten clones hold over 3.5% of a sample with 4,900 or so distinct CDR3 sequences, under 25% of them seen once. Sequenced material: blood. These receptors came from a human donor in good health. The donor label of this sample is uncertain. CDR3s include the opening cysteine and the closing phenylalanine or tryptophan. D genes are given only for firm matches. Only part of the rows carry a size: once, few, many, or a class if the clone is expanded.

D,J,size,V,DNA,CDR3
-,TRBJ2-7,medium-sized,TRBV27,TGTGCCAGCAGTCCCGCCCGACACGTCGCAGGGTACTACGAGCAGTACTTC,CASSPARHVAGYYEQYF
-,TRBJ2-1,medium-sized,TRBV5-6,TGTGCCAGCAGCTACTTTGTAGACAATGAGCAGTTCTTC,CASSYFVDNEQFF
TRBD1,TRBJ1-2,-,TRBV29-1,TGCAGCGTCGGGACAGGGCCCTCCTATGGCTACACCTTC,CSVGTGPSYGYTF
-,TRBJ2-3,-,TRBV5-1,TGCGCCAGCAGCCATACGCCGAGGACTAGCACAGATACGCAGTATTTT,CASSHTPRTSTDTQYF
TRBD1,TRBJ2-1,-,TRBV11-3,TGTGCCAGCAGCCCTCATACAGGGGGCGCAGGTAATGAGCAGTTCTTC,CASSPHTGGAGNEQFF
-,TRBJ2-7,medium-sized,TRBV27,TGTGCCAGCAGTTTGACAGATCCCCTACACTACGAGCAGTACTTC,CASSLTDPLHYEQYF
-,TRBJ2-7,-,TRBV20-1,TGCAGTGCTAGAGATTCAGGGCAGTTTTACGAGCAGTACTTC,CSARDSGQFYEQYF
TRBD1,TRBJ2-3,-,TRBV20-1,TGCAGTGCTAGAGGCCGTAAGTCAGGGGGCGGCACAGATACGCAGTATTTT,CSARGRKSGGGTDTQYF
-,TRBJ2-1,-,TRBV7-3,TGTGCCAGCAGCGAAGGACTTGACAATGAGCAGTTCTTC,CASSEGLDNEQFF
-,TRBJ1-6,-,TRBV2,TGTGCCAGCAGTGAAGCCCATACTACTGGTTCACCCCTCCACTTT,CASSEAHTTGSPLHF
-,TRBJ2-7,-,TRBV14,TGTGCCAGCAGCGCCTGGACTGGGGCCTACGAGCAGTACTTC,CASSAWTGAYEQYF
-,TRBJ2-1,few,TRBV12-3/TRBV12-4,TGTGCCAGCAGTTTTGATTGGACCAATGAGCAGTTCTTC,CASSFDWTNEQFF
-,TRBJ2-7,medium-sized,TRBV6-1,TGTGCCAGCAGTGAAGCCGGGTACCTTTACGAGCAGTACTTC,CASSEAGYLYEQYF
TRBD2,TRBJ2-1,medium-sized,TRBV11-1,TGTGCCAGCAGCTTCACTTGGACTAGCGGGGGCAAATACAATGAGCAGTTCTTC,CASSFTWTSGGKYNEQFF
-,TRBJ1-1,medium-sized,TRBV5-4,TGTGCCAGCAGGGTGGGGGGGAAGACTGAAGCTTTCTTT,CASRVGGKTEAFF
-,TRBJ2-1,-,TRBV5-8,TGTGCCAGCCCCGTTGGAGTGAGCTCCTACAATGAGCAGTTCTTC,CASPVGVSSYNEQFF
-,TRBJ2-1,few,TRBV5-1,TGCGCCAGCAGCTCCAGTGGTAGCTCCTACAATGAGCAGTTCTTC,CASSSSGSSYNEQFF
-,TRBJ1-2,medium-sized,TRBV30,TGTGCCTGGACCGTCTTGGGTAACTATGGCTACACCTTC,CAWTVLGNYGYTF
TRBD2,TRBJ2-2,-,TRBV6-5,TGTGTTAGCAGTTTCGGACTAGCGGGGGGGCCATCCGGGGAGCTGTTTTTT,CVSSFGLAGGPSGELFF
-,TRBJ1-6,-,TRBV7-9,TGTGCCAGCAGCCCCGGGGGGGGTCTGGATAATTCACCCCTCCACTTT,CASSPGGGLDNSPLHF
-,TRBJ2-3,-,TRBV20-1,TGCAGTGCTAGATTGCCTAGCCCCCCAGATACGCAGTATTTT,CSARLPSPPDTQYF
-,TRBJ2-2,medium-sized,TRBV11-2,TGTGCCAGCAGCTTAGATGTTGGGGTCGCCGGGGAGCTGTTTTTT,CASSLDVGVAGELFF
-,TRBJ2-1,few,TRBV2,TGTGCCAGCAGCCGACAGTCATTTTACAATGAGCAGTTCTTC,CASSRQSFYNEQFF
-,TRBJ2-1,few,TRBV6-1,TGTGCCAGCAGTGAACAGGGTAGCTCCTACAATGAGCAGTTCTTC,CASSEQGSSYNEQFF
TRBD2,TRBJ2-3,few,TRBV20-1,TGCAGTGCTACGGGGGGGAGCACAGATACGCAGTATTTT,CSATGGSTDTQYF
-,TRBJ1-1,-,TRBV2,TGTGCCAGCAGGTACGACGTCCGGGGGACCACTGAAGCTTTCTTT,CASRYDVRGTTEAFF
TRBD2,TRBJ2-1,medium-sized,TRBV18,TGTGCCAGCTCACCCCTAGCGGGGGTCGGTGAGCAGTTCTTC,CASSPLAGVGEQFF
TRBD1,TRBJ2-7,medium-sized,TRBV7-9,TGTGCCAGCAGCCCCAAGACAGGGGACGGCTACGAGCAGTACTTC,CASSPKTGDGYEQYF
TRBD2,TRBJ2-3,medium-sized,TRBV27,TGTGCCAGCAGCTTAGGGAGGGGCGGAGATACGCAGTATTTT,CASSLGRGGDTQYF